The text below deals with one T cell receptor (beta chain). This record belongs to a study of cytomegalovirus exposure and HLA in healthy donors. The PCR employed 60 Vbeta primers together with 13 Jbeta primers. TCRdb's table, derived via immunoSEQ multiplex PCR, lists solely in-frame clones and lacks some. The data contain under 150,000 clones, 80% of them singletons. The CDR3 spans 15 residues. Germline V gene lookup returns CDR1 SGHRS and CDR2 YFSETQ. The V gene lost 4 bases and the J gene lost 3 bases, with 11 bases spanning the gap. The sample consisted of PBMCs. V and J are TRBV5-1 and TRBJ2-6, with D tentatively TRBD2 (6 bases). This TCR was recovered from a male donor in good health and CMV-seronegative. The CDR3 nucleotides are TGCGCCAGCAGCCAAGGGCGGGGTGGGGCCAACGTCCTGACTTTC. Translation gives CASSQGRGGANVLTF.